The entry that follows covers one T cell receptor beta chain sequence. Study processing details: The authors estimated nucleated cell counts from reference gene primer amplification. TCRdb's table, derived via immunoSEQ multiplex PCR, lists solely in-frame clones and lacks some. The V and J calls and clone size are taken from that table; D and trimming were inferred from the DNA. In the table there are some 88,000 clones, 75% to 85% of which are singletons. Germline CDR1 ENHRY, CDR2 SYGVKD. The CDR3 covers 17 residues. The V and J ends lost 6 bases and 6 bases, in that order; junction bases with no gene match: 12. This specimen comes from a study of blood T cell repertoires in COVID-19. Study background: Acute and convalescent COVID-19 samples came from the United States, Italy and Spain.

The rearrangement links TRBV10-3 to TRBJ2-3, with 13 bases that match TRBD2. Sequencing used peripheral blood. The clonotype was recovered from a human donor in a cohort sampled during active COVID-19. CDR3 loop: CAISPRQTSGRPDTQYF. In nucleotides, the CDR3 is TGTGCCATCAGCCCGAGACAGACTAGCGGGAGGCCGGATACGCAGTATTTT.